What follows are 4 T cell receptor beta chains derived from one specimen sequenced in a study of early T cells in non-severe SARS-CoV-2 infection. One entry per CDR3 protein, called by TCRdb with MiXCR from the 5' RACE reads. This sample has about 49,000 distinct CDR3 sequences; approximately 12% occur once, and the top ten carry 9.1%. Sequences were obtained from whole blood. All receptors derive from an adult who was a healthcare worker with PCR-confirmed SARS-CoV-2 infection or an uninfected control (not recorded which).

This clonotype occurred many times. This chain connects TRBV27 to TRBJ2-1; 7 bases agree with TRBD2. This CDR3 is 15 amino acids long. J lost 3 bases, V lost 7 bases, and 9 bases had no gene match. The germline V gene has CDR1 MNHEY and CDR2 SMNVEV (reference sequence). The CDR3, as DNA: TGTGCCAGCAACAAGGGAGGGAATAACTACAATGAGCAGTTCTTC. Its protein is CASNKGGNNYNEQFF.

This clonotype was detected many times. The chain has TRBV2 and TRBJ2-2; D possibly corresponds to TRBD2 (5 bases). CDR1 is SNHLY, CDR2 FYNNEI, per germline. CDR3 length: 16 residues. Between the trimmed V and J ends, which lost 8 bases and 2 bases, there was a span of 18 bases. In DNA form, the CDR3 reads TGTGCCAGCGGACCTCCTGGGAGTGGTAACACCGGGGAGCTGTTTTTT. This encodes CASGPPGSGNTGELFF.

This clonotype was detected a few times. CDR3 region: CATSRDTSGGSYNEQFF. CDR3 DNA sequence: TGTGCCACCAGCAGAGATACTAGCGGGGGGTCCTACAATGAGCAGTTCTTC. The chain joins TRBV15 to TRBJ2-1; 12 bases agree with TRBD2. CDR3 length: 17 residues. V dropped 0 bases and J dropped 1; count of bases not matched to a gene: 1. Per germline, CDR1 LNHNV and CDR2 YYDKDF (reference sequence).

V gene TRBV29-1 combines with J gene TRBJ2-1; 8 bases are a match to TRBD1. Germline trimming cut 7 bases from V and 10 bases from J; bases unmatched to any gene: 9. CDR1 is SQVTM, CDR2 ANQGSEA, per germline. The CDR3 covers 12 residues. The CDR3 spells CSGGQGGIEQFF. DNA for the CDR3: TGCAGCGGTGGACAGGGTGGTATAGAGCAGTTCTTC.